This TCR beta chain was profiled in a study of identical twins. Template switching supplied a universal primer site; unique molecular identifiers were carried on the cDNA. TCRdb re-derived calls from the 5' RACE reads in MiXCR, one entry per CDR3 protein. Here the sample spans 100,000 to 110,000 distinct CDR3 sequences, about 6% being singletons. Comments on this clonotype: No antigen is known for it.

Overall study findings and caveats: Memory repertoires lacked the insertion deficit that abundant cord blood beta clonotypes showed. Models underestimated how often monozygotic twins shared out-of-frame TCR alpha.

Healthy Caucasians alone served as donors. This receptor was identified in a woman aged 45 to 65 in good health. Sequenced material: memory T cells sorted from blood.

The CDR3 here is CASSFGTASNQPQHF. CDR3 bases: TGTGCCAGCAGTTTTGGGACGGCAAGCAATCAGCCCCAGCATTTT. The V and J genes are TRBV28 and TRBJ1-5; maybe TRBD1 (5 bases). V was pared by 3 bases and J by 1 base, with 10 bases between. This CDR3 has 15 residues. From germline, CDR1 is MDHEN and CDR2 SYDVKM.